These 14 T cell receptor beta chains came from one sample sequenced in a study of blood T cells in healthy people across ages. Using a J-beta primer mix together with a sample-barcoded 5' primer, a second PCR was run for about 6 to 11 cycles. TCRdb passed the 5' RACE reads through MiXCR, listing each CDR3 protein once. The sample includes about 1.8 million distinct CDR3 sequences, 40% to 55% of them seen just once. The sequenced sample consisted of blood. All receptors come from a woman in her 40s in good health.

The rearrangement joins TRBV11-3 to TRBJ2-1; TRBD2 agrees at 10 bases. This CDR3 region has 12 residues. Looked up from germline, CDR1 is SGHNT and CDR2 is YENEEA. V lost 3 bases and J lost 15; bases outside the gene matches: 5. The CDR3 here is CASSFPSGGMFF. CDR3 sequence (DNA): TGTGCCAGCAGCTTCCCTAGCGGGGGAATGTTCTTC.

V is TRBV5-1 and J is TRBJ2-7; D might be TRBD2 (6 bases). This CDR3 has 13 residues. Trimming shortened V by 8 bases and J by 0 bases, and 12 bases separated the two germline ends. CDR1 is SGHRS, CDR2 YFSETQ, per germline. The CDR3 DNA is TGCGCCAGTAGGGACTTCAACTCCTACGAGCAGTACTTC. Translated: CASRDFNSYEQYF.

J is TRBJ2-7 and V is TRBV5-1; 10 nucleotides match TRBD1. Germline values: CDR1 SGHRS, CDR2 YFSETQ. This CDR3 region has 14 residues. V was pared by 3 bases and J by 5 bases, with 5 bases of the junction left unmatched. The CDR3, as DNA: TGCGCCAGCAGCTCGGACAGGGGGTTGGACGAGCAGTACTTC. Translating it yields CASSSDRGLDEQYF. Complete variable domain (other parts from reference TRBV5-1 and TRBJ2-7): KAGVTQTPRYLIKTRGQQVTLSCSPISGHRSVSWYQQTPGQGLQFLFEYFSETQRNKGNFPGRFSGRQFSNSRSEMNVSTLELGDSALYLCASSSDRGLDEQYFGPGTRLTVT.

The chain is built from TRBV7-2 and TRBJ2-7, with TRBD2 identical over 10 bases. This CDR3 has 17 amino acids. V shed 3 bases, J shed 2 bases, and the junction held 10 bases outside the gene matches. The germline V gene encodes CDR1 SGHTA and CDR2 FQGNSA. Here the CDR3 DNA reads TGTGCCAGCAGCTTGCCCTCTAGCGGGGGATACACCTACGAGCAGTACTTC. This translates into CASSLPSSGGYTYEQYF.

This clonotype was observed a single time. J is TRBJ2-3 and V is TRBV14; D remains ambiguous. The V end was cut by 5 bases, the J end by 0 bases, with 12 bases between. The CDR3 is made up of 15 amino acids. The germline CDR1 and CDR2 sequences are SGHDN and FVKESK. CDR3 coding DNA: TGTGCCAGCAGCAAGAGAAGCTTGAGCACAGATACGCAGTATTTT. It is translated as CASSKRSLSTDTQYF. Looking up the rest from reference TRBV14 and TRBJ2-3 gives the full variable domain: EAGVTQFPSHSVIEKGQTVTLRCDPISGHDNLYWYRRVMGKEIKFLLHFVKESKQDESGMPNNRFLAERTGGTYSTLKVQPAELEDSGVYFCASSKRSLSTDTQYFGPGTRLTVL.

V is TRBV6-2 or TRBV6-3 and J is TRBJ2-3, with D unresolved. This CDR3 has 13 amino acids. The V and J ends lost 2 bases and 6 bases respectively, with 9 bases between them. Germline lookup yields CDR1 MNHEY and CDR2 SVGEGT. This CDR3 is CASSYPSRDTQYF. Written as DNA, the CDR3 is TGTGCCAGCAGTTACCCTTCTAGGGATACGCAGTATTTT.

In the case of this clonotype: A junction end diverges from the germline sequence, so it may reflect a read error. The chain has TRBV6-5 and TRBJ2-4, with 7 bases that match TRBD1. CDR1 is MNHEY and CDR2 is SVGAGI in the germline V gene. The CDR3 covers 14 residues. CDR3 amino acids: CASSRDSLLNTQYF. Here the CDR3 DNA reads TGTGCCAGCAGCAGGGACAGCTTATTAAACACTCAGTACTTC.

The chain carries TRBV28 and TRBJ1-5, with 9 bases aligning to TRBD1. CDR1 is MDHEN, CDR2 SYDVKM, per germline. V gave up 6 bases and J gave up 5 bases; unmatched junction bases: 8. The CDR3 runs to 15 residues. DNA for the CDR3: TGTGCCAGCAGCGAGATCCGGACAGGGGATCAGCCCCAGCATTTT. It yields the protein CASSEIRTGDQPQHF.

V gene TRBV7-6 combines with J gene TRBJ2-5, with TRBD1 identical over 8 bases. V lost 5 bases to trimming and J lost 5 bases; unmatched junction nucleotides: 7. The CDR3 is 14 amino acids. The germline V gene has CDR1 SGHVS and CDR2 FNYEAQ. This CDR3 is CASSGRQGWETQYF. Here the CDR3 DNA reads TGTGCCAGCAGCGGACGACAGGGGTGGGAGACCCAGTACTTC. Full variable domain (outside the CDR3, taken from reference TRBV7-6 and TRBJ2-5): GAGVSQSPRYKVTKRGQDVALRCDPISGHVSLYWYRQALGQGPEFLTYFNYEAQQDKSGLPNDRFSAERPEGSISTLTIQRTEQRDSAMYRCASSGRQGWETQYFGPGTRLLVL.

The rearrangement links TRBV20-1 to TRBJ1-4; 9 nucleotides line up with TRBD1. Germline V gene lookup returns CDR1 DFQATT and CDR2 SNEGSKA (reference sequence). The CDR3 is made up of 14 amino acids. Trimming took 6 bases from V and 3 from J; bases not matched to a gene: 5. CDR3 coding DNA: TGCAGTGCCCTCCGACAGGGGGCTAATGAAAAACTGTTTTTT. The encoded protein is CSALRQGANEKLFF.

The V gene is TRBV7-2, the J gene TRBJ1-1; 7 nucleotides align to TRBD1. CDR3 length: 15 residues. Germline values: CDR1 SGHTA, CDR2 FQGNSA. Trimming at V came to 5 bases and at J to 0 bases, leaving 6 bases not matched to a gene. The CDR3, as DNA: TGTGCCAGCAGCGTCTCGACAGGGCTGAACACTGAAGCTTTCTTT. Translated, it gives CASSVSTGLNTEAFF.

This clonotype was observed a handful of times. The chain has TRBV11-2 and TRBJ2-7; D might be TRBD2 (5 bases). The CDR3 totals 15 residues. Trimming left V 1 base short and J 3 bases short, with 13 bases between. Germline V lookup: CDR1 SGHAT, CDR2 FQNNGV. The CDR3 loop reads CASSLALTAVYEQYF. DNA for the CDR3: TGTGCCAGCAGCTTAGCTTTAACAGCGGTCTACGAGCAGTACTTC. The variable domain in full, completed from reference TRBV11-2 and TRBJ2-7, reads EAGVAQSPRYKIIEKRQSVAFWCNPISGHATLYWYQQILGQGPKLLIQFQNNGVVDDSQLPKDRFSAERLKGVDSTLKIQPAKLEDSAVYLCASSLALTAVYEQYFGPGTRLTVT.

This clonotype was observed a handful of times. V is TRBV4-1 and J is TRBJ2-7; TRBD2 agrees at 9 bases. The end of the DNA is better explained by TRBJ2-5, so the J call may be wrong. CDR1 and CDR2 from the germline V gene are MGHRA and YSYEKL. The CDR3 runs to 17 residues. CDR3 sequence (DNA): TGCGCCAGCAGCCAAGAGAGGCCTAGCGGGGAGAGGGAGACCCAGTACTTC. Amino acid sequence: CASSQERPSGERETQYF.

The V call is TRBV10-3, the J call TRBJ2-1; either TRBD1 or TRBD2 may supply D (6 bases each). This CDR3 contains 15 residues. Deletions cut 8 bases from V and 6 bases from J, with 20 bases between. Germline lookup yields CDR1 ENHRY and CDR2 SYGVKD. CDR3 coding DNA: TGTGCCATCCGGGGGTCGGGGGCGGTGGGCAATGAGCAGTTCTTC. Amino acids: CAIRGSGAVGNEQFF.